This TCR beta chain was documented in a study of shared clonotypes between healthy human individuals. General study points: Compared with clonotypes that all four donors shared, non-shared clonotypes had lower generation probabilities. Donor clonotype sharing was expected to depend on sequencing depth.

Germline values: CDR1 MDHEN, CDR2 SYDVKM. Germline trimming cut 6 bases from V and 6 bases from J; bases unmatched to any gene: 10. The length of the CDR3 is 15 residues. Note on this clone: The antigen is not known.

Clones were sequenced by immunoSEQ multiplex PCR, and TCRdb holds only the in-frame ones, with some missing. The repertoire consists of more than 1.2 million clones, with less than 99% occurring once and the leading ten covering approximately 0.4%. V is TRBV28 and J is TRBJ2-7, with 11 nucleotides matching TRBD1. Sequencing input: naive CD4+ T cells sorted from blood. The subset is: CD45RA+ positively selected. This receptor was identified in a man aged 25 to 45 in good health. The CDR3 here is CASSPWGQGDFEQYF. The CDR3 nucleotides read TGTGCCAGCAGCCCATGGGGACAGGGGGATTTCGAGCAGTACTTC.